The rows below give T cell receptor beta chains drawn from one sample of a study of blood T cell repertoires in COVID-19. Assay: immunoSEQ multiplex PCR; the TCRdb copy retains only in-frame clones and omits some. The sample lists 190,000 or so clones, roughly nine tenths occurring once. Input material: PBMCs or T cells enriched from blood (not recorded which). The receptor set was obtained from a woman younger than 30 who had recovered from COVID-19. Both conserved end residues are part of each CDR3.

>15|TRBV5-4
CASSPRQGQAGELFF
>13|TRBV19
CASTAQRNTEAFF
>16|TRBV24-1
CATSDPGQGSHQPQHF
>13|TRBV6-6
CASSPGDRNIQYF
>13|TRBV9
CASSVGGVHPLHF
>15|TRBV3-1/TRBV3-2
CASSFRDYPYNEQFF
>14|TRBV6-4
CASSDSTGGNEQFF
>16|TRBV28
CASSRDRDGGDYGYTF
>12|TRBV12-3/TRBV12-4
CASSGPWSPLHF
>13|TRBV2
CASTGGMGYGYTF
>14|TRBV7-9
CASSLVLSDNEQFF
>15|TRBV6-5
CASSPDGGDYNEQFF
>17|TRBV27
CASSLYSDRATNQPQHF
>15|TRBV5-1
CASSGTGTLGEKLFF
>15|TRBV5-1
CASSPGTAGGYGYTF
>15|TRBV28
CASSIQTGTGLEQYF
>16|TRBV7-9
CASSISLSGTDYGYTF
>12|TRBV7-9
CASCSLEETQYF
>16|TRBV5-6
CASSLEYSKTGNTIYF
>15|TRBV6-1
CASSEWDSENTEAFF
>16|TRBV7-2
CASSQRGGGRTGELFF
>14|TRBV2
CASRQESSGNTIYF
>18|TRBV19
CASSLSGGAYRIGDTQYF
>12|TRBV30
CAWNRVYEKLFF
>12|TRBV6-5
CASTQAGDGYTF
>14|TRBV3-1/TRBV3-2
CASSHLLKNTEAFF
>14|TRBV30
CAWSVGQAGSPLHF
>14|TRBV9
CASSEQGHTGELFF
>14|TRBV7-9
CASSFGQNTGELFF
>15|TRBV13
CASSFNRGLKEKLFF
>14|TRBV5-4
CASSSQGQGYGYTF
>17|TRBV4-1
CASSPPGRGTSTDTQYF
>15|TRBV4-2
CASSQRGQGNAEQFF
>13|TRBV10-3
CAIRGTDAYEQYF
>23|TRBV21-1
CASSKALPGDRAEDKRTPYEQYF
>14|TRBV7-3
CASSSDNGGETQYF
>11|TRBV12-3/TRBV12-4
CASSQVGLQYF
>12|TRBV5-4
CASSWDSGELFF
>17|TRBV6-1
CASSERVLAGEPYEQYF
>12|TRBV10-2
CASSPNFYEQYF
>15|TRBV6-5
CASTISGDSSYEQYF
>15|TRBV28
CAISGRGAAKNIQYF
>11|TRBV3-1/TRBV3-2
CASSSRDTQYF